This is a list of T cell receptor beta chains from one sample in a study of OX40 agonist ivuxolimab in advanced cancers. Assay: immunoSEQ multiplex PCR; the TCRdb copy retains only in-frame clones and omits some. The sample lists under 90,000 clones; approximately 87% were seen once. Sequencing used CD4+ or CD8+ T cells sorted from blood, obtained in a trial of the OX40 agonist ivuxolimab. The receptors were gathered from an adult with an advanced solid tumor such as melanoma, head and neck, liver or kidney cancer. Both conserved end residues are part of each CDR3. The D gene is left open where the match is weak.

17,NA,TRBV18,CASSPPFALAEYNEQFF
13,NA,TRBV27,CASSSHVQETQYF
16,NA,TRBV29-1,CSVEDSQLLGTDTQYF
15,TRBD1,TRBV5-1,CASSPTGGDTGELFF
14,NA,TRBV28,CASSSPGFAQPQHF
14,NA,TRBV4-1,CASSQDWWAGQSHF
11,NA,TRBV12-5,CASGLRDTQYF
14,NA,TRBV7-9,CASSLLGANYEQYF
14,NA,TRBV15,CATSRDTLYYEQYF
16,NA,TRBV5-1,CASSWRDTQADTEAFF
14,NA,TRBV6-4,CASGRRVINQPQHF
16,TRBD1,TRBV27,CASSLRGQITNEKLFF
18,TRBD1,TRBV7-2,CASTLGAQGAGQRYEQYF
18,TRBD2,TRBV11-3,CASSPGLAGGTGANVLTF
18,NA,TRBV30,CAWSVRPPSRYSNQPQHF
14,NA,TRBV30,CAWSRPPGAYEQYF
13,NA,TRBV7-8,CASTGSRGEKLFF
14,NA,TRBV5-4,CASSFAGVNQPQHF
14,NA,TRBV2,CASSGPSGANVLTF
15,TRBD2,TRBV15,CATSRGTSGSDEQFF
14,NA,TRBV19,CASNTEISGNTIYF
14,NA,TRBV19,CASSRLHMNTEAFF
12,NA,TRBV7-9,CASSLGTYEQFF
10,NA,TRBV5-8,CASSWTETHF
14,TRBD1,TRBV28,CASSLRTGHYGYTF
13,NA,TRBV7-9,CASSSKSYNEQFF
20,TRBD1,TRBV4-1,CASSLGTGAKKTVSGNTIYF
13,NA,TRBV7-9,CASSPHIQNGYTF
13,NA,TRBV30,CAWTGNSNQPQHF
14,NA,TRBV27,CASSRRGGTDTQYF
13,NA,TRBV25-1,CASMLGMNTEAFF
18,TRBD2,TRBV11-2,CASSLDLSSGLFSYEQYF
17,NA,TRBV5-8,CASSLGRLGGNTGELFF
12,NA,TRBV9,CASSPGPPEQFF
14,TRBD2,TRBV19,CASMNSGRGDTQYF
15,NA,TRBV2,CASRRADRSTDTQYF
15,TRBD1,TRBV4-2,CASSQGDRSLYEQYF